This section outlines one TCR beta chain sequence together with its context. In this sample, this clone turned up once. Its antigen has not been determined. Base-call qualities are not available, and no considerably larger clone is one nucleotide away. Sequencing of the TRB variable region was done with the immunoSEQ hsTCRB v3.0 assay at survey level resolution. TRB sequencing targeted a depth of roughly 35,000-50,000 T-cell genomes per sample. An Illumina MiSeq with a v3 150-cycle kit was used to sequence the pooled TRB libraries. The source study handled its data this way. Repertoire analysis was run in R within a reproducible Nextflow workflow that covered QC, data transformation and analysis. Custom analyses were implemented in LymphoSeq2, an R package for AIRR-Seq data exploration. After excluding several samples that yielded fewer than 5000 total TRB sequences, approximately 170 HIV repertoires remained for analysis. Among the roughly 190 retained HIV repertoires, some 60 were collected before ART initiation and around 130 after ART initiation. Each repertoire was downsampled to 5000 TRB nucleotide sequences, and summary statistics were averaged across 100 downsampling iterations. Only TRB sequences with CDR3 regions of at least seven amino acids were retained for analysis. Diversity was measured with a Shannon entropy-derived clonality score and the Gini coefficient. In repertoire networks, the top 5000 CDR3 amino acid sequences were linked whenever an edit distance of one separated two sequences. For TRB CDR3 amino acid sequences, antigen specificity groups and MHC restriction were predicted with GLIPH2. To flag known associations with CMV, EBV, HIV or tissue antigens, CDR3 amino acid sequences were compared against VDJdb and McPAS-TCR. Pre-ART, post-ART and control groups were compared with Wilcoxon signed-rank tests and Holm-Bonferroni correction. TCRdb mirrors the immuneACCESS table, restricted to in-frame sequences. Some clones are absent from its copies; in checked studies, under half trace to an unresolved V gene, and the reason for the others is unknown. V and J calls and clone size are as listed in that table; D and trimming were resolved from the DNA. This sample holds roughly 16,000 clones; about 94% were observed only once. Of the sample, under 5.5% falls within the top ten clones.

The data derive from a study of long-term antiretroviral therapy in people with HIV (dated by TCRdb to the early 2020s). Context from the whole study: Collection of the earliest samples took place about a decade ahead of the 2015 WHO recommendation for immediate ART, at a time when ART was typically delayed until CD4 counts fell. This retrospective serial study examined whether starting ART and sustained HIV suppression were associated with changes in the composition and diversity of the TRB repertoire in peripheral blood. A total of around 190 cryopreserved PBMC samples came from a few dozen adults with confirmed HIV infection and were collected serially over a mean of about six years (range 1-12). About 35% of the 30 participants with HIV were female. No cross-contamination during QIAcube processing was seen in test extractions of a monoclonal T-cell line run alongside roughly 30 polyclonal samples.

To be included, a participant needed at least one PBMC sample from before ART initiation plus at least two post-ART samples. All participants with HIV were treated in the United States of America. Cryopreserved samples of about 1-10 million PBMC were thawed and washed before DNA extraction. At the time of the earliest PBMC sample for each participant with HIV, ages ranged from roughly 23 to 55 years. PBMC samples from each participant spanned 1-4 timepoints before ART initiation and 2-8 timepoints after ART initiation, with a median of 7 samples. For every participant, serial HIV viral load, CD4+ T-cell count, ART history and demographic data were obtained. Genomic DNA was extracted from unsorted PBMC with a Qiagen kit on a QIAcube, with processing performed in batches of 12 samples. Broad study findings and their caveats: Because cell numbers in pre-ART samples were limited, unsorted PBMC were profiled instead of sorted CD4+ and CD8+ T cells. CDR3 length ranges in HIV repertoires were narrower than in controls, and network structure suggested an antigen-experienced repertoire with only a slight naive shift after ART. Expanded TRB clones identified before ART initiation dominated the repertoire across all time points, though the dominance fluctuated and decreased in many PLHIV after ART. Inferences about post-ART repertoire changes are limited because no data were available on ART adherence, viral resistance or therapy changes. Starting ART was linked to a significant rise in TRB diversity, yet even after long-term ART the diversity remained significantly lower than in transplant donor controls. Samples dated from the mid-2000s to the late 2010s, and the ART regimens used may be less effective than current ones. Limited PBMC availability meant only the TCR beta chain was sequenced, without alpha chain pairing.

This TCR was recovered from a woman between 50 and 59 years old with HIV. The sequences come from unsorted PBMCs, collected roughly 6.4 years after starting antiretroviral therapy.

For the CDR3, the sequence is CASSRDRVDQPQHF. The DNA is TGTGCCAGCAGCAGGGACAGAGTGGACCAGCCCCAGCATTTT. The V and J genes are TRBV6-1 and TRBJ1-5, with 7 middle bases fitting TRBD1. CDR1 and CDR2, per the germline V gene, are MNHNS and SASEGT. Relative to germline, V is missing 6 bases and J is missing 7 bases, with 9 bases of the junction outside any gene match. The CDR3 holds 14 amino acids from the cysteine to the phenylalanine. The CDR3 DNA has 42 bases and is translated from base 1.